This T cell receptor beta chain was identified during a study of cytomegalovirus exposure and HLA in healthy donors. PCR primers comprised 60 Vbeta and 13 Jbeta primers. The table came from immunoSEQ multiplex PCR; TCRdb's copy has only in-frame clones and leaves some out. This sample has 130,000 to 150,000 clones, with around 80% found just once. As for this clone: The target antigen is unknown.

Study outcomes and limitations: Later analysis demonstrated an association between a missense DCLRE1C variant and TCR beta V- and J-gene trimming. The productive fraction for most TCR beta V segments was about 90% or about 30% in an earlier analysis. Most likely, a cluster of highly shared sequence variants arose as a sequencing artifact.

Sequencing was performed on PBMCs. This TCR was recovered from a female donor in good health and CMV-seronegative.

The CDR3 sequence is CASSPSSSVDTQYF. The CDR3 DNA sequence: TGTGCCAGTTCACCGAGTTCTAGCGTGGATACGCAGTATTTT. The rearrangement links TRBV9 to TRBJ2-3; TRBD2 might be the D (6 bases). Germline CDR1 is SGDLS and CDR2 is YYNGEE. The CDR3 spans 14 residues. V was clipped by 8 bases and J by 6 bases, with 19 bases between them.